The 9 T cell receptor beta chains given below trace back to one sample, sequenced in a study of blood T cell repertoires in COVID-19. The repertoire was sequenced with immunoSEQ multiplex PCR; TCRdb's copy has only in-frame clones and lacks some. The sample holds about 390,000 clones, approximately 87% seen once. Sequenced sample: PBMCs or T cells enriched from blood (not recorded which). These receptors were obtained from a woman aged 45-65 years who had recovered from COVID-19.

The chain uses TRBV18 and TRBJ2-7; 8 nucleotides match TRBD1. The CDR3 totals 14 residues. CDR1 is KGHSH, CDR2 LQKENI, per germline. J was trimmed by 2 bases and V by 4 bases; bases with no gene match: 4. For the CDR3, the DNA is TGTGCCAGCTCACAGACAGGGGAGACCTACGAGCAGTACTTC. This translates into CASSQTGETYEQYF.

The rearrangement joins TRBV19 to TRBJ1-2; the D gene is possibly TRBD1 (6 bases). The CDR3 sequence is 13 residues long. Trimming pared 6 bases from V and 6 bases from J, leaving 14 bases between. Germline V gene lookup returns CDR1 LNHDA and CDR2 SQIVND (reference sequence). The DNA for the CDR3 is TGTGCCAGTAGACGACAGGTAGGAGATGGCTACACCTTC. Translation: CASRRQVGDGYTF.

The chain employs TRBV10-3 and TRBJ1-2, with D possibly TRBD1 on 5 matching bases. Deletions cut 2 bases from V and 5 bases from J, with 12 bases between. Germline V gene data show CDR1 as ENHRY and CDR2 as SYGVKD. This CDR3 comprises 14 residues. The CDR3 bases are TGTGCCATCAGTGAGAAGGGGCCAGGTTATGGCTACACCTTC. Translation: CAISEKGPGYGYTF.

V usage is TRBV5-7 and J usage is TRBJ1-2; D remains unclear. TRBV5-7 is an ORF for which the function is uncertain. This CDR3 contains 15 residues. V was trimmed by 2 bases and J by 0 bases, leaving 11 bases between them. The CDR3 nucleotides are TGTGCCAGCAGCTTTGGCGCAGGTTCTAACTATGGCTACACCTTC. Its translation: CASSFGAGSNYGYTF.

CDR3 nucleotide sequence: TGTGCCAGCAGCTTATCTTACGGGAAATCGGGAAACACCATATATTTT. Translated, it gives CASSLSYGKSGNTIYF. The gene calls are TRBV11-2 and TRBJ1-3; D unresolved. Germline CDR1 is SGHAT and CDR2 is FQNNGV. The V end lost 2 bases, the J end lost 4 bases, and 15 bases lay between the germline ends. The CDR3 has 16 amino acids.

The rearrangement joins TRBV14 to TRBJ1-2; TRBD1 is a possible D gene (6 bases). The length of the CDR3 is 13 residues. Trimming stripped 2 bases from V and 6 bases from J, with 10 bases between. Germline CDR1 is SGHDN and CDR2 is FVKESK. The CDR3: CASSQFPGDGYTF. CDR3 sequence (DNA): TGTGCCAGCAGCCAATTTCCAGGGGATGGCTACACCTTC.

The CDR3 sequence is CASSPGGRGPNTEAFF. The CDR3, as DNA: TGTGCCAGCAGCCCGGGGGGGAGGGGGCCCAACACTGAAGCTTTCTTT. This chain links TRBV5-8 with TRBJ1-1; 7 bases are shared with TRBD1. Germline loops: CDR1 SGHTS, CDR2 YDEGEE. The trim removed 4 bases at V and 2 bases at J, leaving 11 bases unmatched. There are 16 residues in the CDR3.

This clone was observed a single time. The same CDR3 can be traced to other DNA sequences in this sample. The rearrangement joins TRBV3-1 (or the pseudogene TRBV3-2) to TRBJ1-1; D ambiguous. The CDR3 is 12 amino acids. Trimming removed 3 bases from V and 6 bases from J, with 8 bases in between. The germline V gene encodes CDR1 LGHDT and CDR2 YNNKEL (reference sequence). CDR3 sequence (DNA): TGTGCCAGCAGCCAGGGAGTTGCTGAAGCTTTCTTT. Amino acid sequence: CASSQGVAEAFF.

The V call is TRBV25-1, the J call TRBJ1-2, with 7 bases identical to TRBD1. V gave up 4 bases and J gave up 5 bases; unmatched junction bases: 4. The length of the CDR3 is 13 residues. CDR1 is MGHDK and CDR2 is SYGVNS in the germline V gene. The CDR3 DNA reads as TGTGCCAGCAGTGTCGAGACAGGGTATGGCTACACCTTC. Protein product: CASSVETGYGYTF.